These 30 T cell receptor beta chains were all obtained from the same sample, sequenced in a study of T cells in Graves' hyperthyroidism and ophthalmopathy. The investigators amplified TCR beta CDR3 regions from RNA transcripts. Initially, a first-round RT-PCR of the TCR CDR3 employed the HTBI primer set. TCRdb fed the multiplex PCR reads into MiXCR, producing one record per CDR3 protein. Among hundreds of thousands of distinct CDR3 sequences listed, approximately 20% were seen once. Sequenced input: blood. These receptors all come from a man aged 35 to 55 with Graves' ophthalmopathy.

The table lists this clonotype with many counts. The chain couples TRBV11-2 to TRBJ2-3, with D possibly matching TRBD2 (5 bases). Looked up from germline, CDR1 is SGHAT and CDR2 is FQNNGV. This CDR3 spans 15 amino acids. Between the trimmed V and J ends, which lost 8 bases and 3 bases, there was a span of 18 bases. CDR3 region: CASGILGMDTDTQYF. In nucleotides, the CDR3 is TGTGCCAGCGGGATACTAGGAATGGATACAGATACGCAGTATTTT.

The chain employs TRBV29-1 and TRBJ1-2; D gene unclear. The CDR3 totals 12 residues. V lost 5 bases to trimming and J lost 4 bases, with 11 bases between them. CDR1 is SQVTM, CDR2 ANQGSEA, per germline. In DNA form, the CDR3 reads TGCAGCGTTTCCCCACTAACCTATGGCTACACCTTC. Translated: CSVSPLTYGYTF. Full variable domain (remainder filled in from reference TRBV29-1 and TRBJ1-2): SAVISQKPSRDICQRGTSLTIQCQVDSQVTMMFWYRQQPGQSLTLIATANQGSEATYESGFVIDKFPISRPNLTFSTLTVSNMSPEDSSIYLCSVSPLTYGYTFGSGTRLTVV.

In this sample, this clonotype turned up many times. V and J are TRBV7-2 and TRBJ2-3, with 9 bases lining up with TRBD2. In germline, CDR1 is SGHTA, CDR2 FQGNSA. V shed 2 bases, J shed 6 bases, and the junction held 6 bases outside the gene matches. This CDR3 comprises 15 residues. The CDR3 DNA follows: TGTGCCAGCAGCTTATTTTTAGCGGGAGAGGATACGCAGTATTTT. Amino acid sequence: CASSLFLAGEDTQYF.

There are a few counts of this clonotype. The chain employs TRBV7-2 and TRBJ2-1, with D perhaps matching TRBD2 (7 bases). V was clipped by 5 bases and J by 5 bases, with 16 bases between them. CDR3 length: 15 residues. Germline CDR1 SGHTA, CDR2 FQGNSA. The CDR3 protein is CASSPRTAGNNEQFF. The DNA for the CDR3 is TGTGCCAGCAGCCCCCGGACAGCGGGGAACAATGAGCAGTTCTTC. The full variable domain, with the rest looked up from reference TRBV7-2 and TRBJ2-1, is GAGVSQSPSNKVTEKGKDVELRCDPISGHTALYWYRQSLGQGLEFLIYFQGNSAPDKSGLPSDRFSAERTGGSVSTLTIQRTQQEDSAVYLCASSPRTAGNNEQFFGPGTRLTVL.

This clonotype was counted at least ten times. The V and J genes are TRBV3-1 and TRBJ1-5; tentative D call: TRBD1 (5 bases). This CDR3 has 16 residues. V was cut by 4 bases and J by 1 base, with 14 bases left in between. Germline assignment: CDR1 LGHDT and CDR2 YNNKEL (reference sequence). The CDR3 sequence: CASSPSGGLSNQPQHF. The CDR3 region has the DNA TGTGCCAGCAGCCCCTCGGGGGGGTTGAGCAATCAGCCCCAGCATTTT. The full variable domain, in which reference TRBV3-1 and TRBJ1-5 provide the parts outside the CDR3, is DTAVSQTPKYLVTQMGNDKSIKCEQNLGHDTMYWYKQDSKKFLKIMFSYNNKELIINETVPNRFSPKSPDKAHLNLHINSLELGDSAVYFCASSPSGGLSNQPQHFGDGTRLSIL.

With regard to this clonotype: A much larger clone differs from this one at a single base, so this may be a read error. This rearrangement joins TRBV6-2 or TRBV6-3 to TRBJ1-1; possibly TRBD1 for D (5 bases). This CDR3 contains 11 residues. The germline V gene has CDR1 MNHEY and CDR2 SVGEGT. In nucleotides, the CDR3 is TGTGGCAGCATGGGACCGCTTGAAGCTTTCTTT. As protein: CGSMGPLEAFF.

The rearrangement uses TRBV5-1 and TRBJ2-3; a weak D match, TRBD2 (5 bases). This CDR3 is 14 amino acids long. Germline V gene lookup returns CDR1 SGHRS and CDR2 YFSETQ. The ends were cut back, 4 bases at V and 0 bases at J, with 9 bases in the middle. CDR3 nucleotides: TGCGCCAGCAGCCCACTAGAGAGCACAGATACGCAGTATTTT. Protein: CASSPLESTDTQYF.

This clonotype occurred once. The CDR3 coding sequence is TGTGCCGTGGCCATACGGGACACTGAAGCTTTCTTT. It codes for CAVAIRDTEAFF. The rearrangement joins TRBV10-3 to TRBJ1-1; D uncertain. The CDR3 is made up of 12 amino acids. Trimming removed 11 bases from V and 3 bases from J, with 13 bases in between. The germline V gene has CDR1 ENHRY and CDR2 SYGVKD.

This clonotype occurred many times. The chain recombines TRBV27 with TRBJ2-2, with 8 bases that match TRBD1. Looked up from germline, CDR1 is MNHEY and CDR2 is SMNVEV (reference sequence). This CDR3 comprises 16 residues. V dropped 10 bases and J dropped 3; count of bases not matched to a gene: 13. CDR3 region: CATRGQGTWDTGELFF. As DNA, the CDR3 is TGTGCCACCAGAGGACAGGGAACGTGGGACACCGGGGAGCTGTTTTTT.

This clonotype was detected a few times. The V and J genes are TRBV25-1 and TRBJ1-2; D is unresolved. From germline, CDR1 is MGHDK and CDR2 SYGVNS. CDR3 length: 12 residues. The germline V and J ends were trimmed by 5 bases and 6 bases, with 10 bases remaining between them. CDR3 nucleotides: TGTGCCAGCAGTATGTTTGGCGATGGCTACACCTTC. Translating it yields CASSMFGDGYTF.

This clonotype occurred a few times. This sequence joins TRBV6-1 and TRBJ1-3; tentative D call: TRBD1 (5 bases). The germline V gene has CDR1 MNHNS and CDR2 SASEGT. This CDR3 spans 16 amino acids. V shed 5 bases and J shed 0 bases, with 14 bases lying between them. CDR3: CASSPYLDSSGNTIYF. CDR3 coding DNA: TGTGCCAGCAGTCCCTACCTAGACAGCTCTGGAAACACCATATATTTT.

CDR3 DNA: TGTGCCAGCAGGCTACAACCGGGACGCTGGAGTGATGGCTACACCTTC. Translated, it gives CASRLQPGRWSDGYTF. V gene TRBV2 combines with J gene TRBJ1-2, with D tentatively TRBD1 (5 bases). Germline loops: CDR1 SNHLY, CDR2 FYNNEI. V was clipped by 6 bases and J by 6 bases, with 23 bases between them. CDR3 length: 16 residues.

The chain employs TRBV30 and TRBJ2-7; 9 bases are a match to TRBD1. This CDR3 is built from 12 residues. V was pared by 5 bases and J by 1 base, with 0 bases of the junction left unmatched. CDR1 and CDR2 from the germline V gene are GTSNPN and SVGIG (reference sequence). The DNA of the CDR3 is TGTGCCTGGGGGACAGGGTCCTACGAGCAGTACTTC. Residues: CAWGTGSYEQYF.

This clonotype was picked up many times. The rearrangement links TRBV2 to TRBJ2-1; 12 nucleotides line up with TRBD2. Per the germline V gene, CDR1 is SNHLY and CDR2 is FYNNEI. The CDR3 is 15 amino acids. The ends lost 5 bases at V and 9 bases at J; junction bases unmatched: 8. The CDR3 sequence is CASSQRLAGEGEQFF. The CDR3 DNA is TGTGCCAGCAGTCAACGACTAGCGGGGGAGGGTGAGCAGTTCTTC.

J is TRBJ1-1 and V is TRBV15; D ambiguous. This CDR3 region has 19 residues. CDR1 is LNHNV and CDR2 is YYDKDF in the germline V gene (reference sequence). V lost 0 bases, J lost 2 bases, and 22 bases lay in between. This CDR3 reads CATSREEREAAYINTEAFF. The CDR3 coding sequence is TGTGCCACCAGCAGAGAGGAAAGGGAAGCCGCATATATAAACACTGAAGCTTTCTTT. Together with reference TRBV15 and TRBJ1-1, the CDR3 gives the full variable domain: DAMVIQNPRYQVTQFGKPVTLSCSQTLNHNVMYWYQQKSSQAPKLLFHYYDKDFNNEADTPDNFQSRRPNTSFCFLDIRSPGLGDTAMYLCATSREEREAAYINTEAFFGQGTRLTVV.

This clonotype was recorded a few times. The CDR3 DNA reads as TGCAGCGTTGGACAGAACTCCTACGAGCAGTACTTC. Protein sequence: CSVGQNSYEQYF. This sequence joins TRBV29-1 and TRBJ2-7; possibly TRBD1 for D (5 bases). The germline CDR1 and CDR2 sequences are SQVTM and ANQGSEA. This CDR3 contains 12 residues. V was shortened by 4 bases and J by 0 bases, with 7 bases between the two germline ends.

The chain is built from TRBV3-1 and TRBJ2-7; the D gene could be TRBD1 or TRBD2 (5 bases each). The length of the CDR3 is 15 residues. Germline loops: CDR1 LGHDT, CDR2 YNNKEL (reference sequence). Trimming pared 1 base from V and 7 bases from J, leaving 17 bases between. CDR3 bases: TGTGCCAGCAGCCAAGCCGGGACCTTGGGTCGGGAGCAGTACTTC. This encodes CASSQAGTLGREQYF.

The chain is built from TRBV12-5 and TRBJ2-3; a weak D match, TRBD2 (6 bases). Germline values: CDR1 LGHNT, CDR2 FRNRAP. The CDR3 totals 14 residues. V was cut by 8 bases and J by 0 bases, with 12 bases left in between. CDR3 sequence reads: CASSAGFSTDTQYF. The CDR3 coding sequence is TGTGCTAGTTCGGCGGGGTTCAGCACAGATACGCAGTATTTT.

The chain recombines TRBV6-1 with TRBJ2-1; no firm D call. CDR3 size: 15 residues. V lost 0 bases to trimming and J lost 5 bases, with 11 bases between them. The germline V gene encodes CDR1 MNHNS and CDR2 SASEGT. The CDR3 spells CASSEAAISNNEQFF. Here the CDR3 DNA reads TGTGCCAGCAGTGAAGCTGCGATCTCAAACAATGAGCAGTTCTTC.

In the case of this clonotype: A much larger clone lies a single base off, so this may be a read error. The CDR3 does not end in the conserved phenylalanine or tryptophan, so this is likely a read error. The V call is TRBV2, the J call TRBJ1-1; D gene ambiguous. V gave up 4 bases and J gave up 4 bases, with 10 bases separating them. This CDR3 contains 13 residues. Germline values: CDR1 SNHLY, CDR2 FYNNEI. The CDR3 loop reads CASSVGGFTEAFS. The CDR3 nucleotides read TGTGCCAGCAGTGTTGGAGGATTCACTGAAGCTTTCTCT.

V is TRBV9 and J is TRBJ2-1; D is possibly TRBD2 (6 bases). Trimming pared 0 bases from V and 5 bases from J, leaving 15 bases between. This CDR3 region has 16 residues. Germline V lookup: CDR1 SGDLS, CDR2 YYNGEE. The DNA of the CDR3 is TGTGCCAGCAGCGTAGGACTCGGCGGGGTGGACAATGAGCAGTTCTTC. Encoded protein: CASSVGLGGVDNEQFF.

This clonotype showed up many times. This chain joins TRBV19 and TRBJ2-1; 14 bases are shared with TRBD2. Germline-derived CDR1 and CDR2 are LNHDA and SQIVND (reference sequence). The ends lost 10 bases at V and 4 bases at J; junction bases unmatched: 18. The CDR3 extends over 19 amino acids. The CDR3 reads CATSPLAGTSGRWYNEQFF. In DNA form, the CDR3 reads TGTGCCACCTCCCCTCTTGCCGGGACTAGCGGGAGATGGTACAATGAGCAGTTCTTC. Filled out from reference TRBV19 and TRBJ2-1, the complete variable domain reads DGGITQSPKYLFRKEGQNVTLSCEQNLNHDAMYWYRQDPGQGLRLIYYSQIVNDFQKGDIAEGYSVSREKKESFPLTVTSAQKNPTAFYLCATSPLAGTSGRWYNEQFFGPGTRLTVL.

This chain connects TRBV11-2 to TRBJ1-1; 8 bases align to TRBD1. The CDR3 is 18 amino acids. The germline gives CDR1 SGHAT, CDR2 FQNNGV. J lost 1 base, V lost 5 bases, and 15 bases had no gene match. The CDR3 DNA reads TGTGCCAGCAGCCCCCACCCAATTCTGACAGGGGAGAACACTGAAGCTTTCTTT. Protein: CASSPHPILTGENTEAFF.

This clonotype was picked up many times. J is TRBJ1-1 and V is TRBV2; 7 bases are a match to TRBD1. The CDR3 is 14 amino acids. The V gene end was trimmed by 4 bases and the J gene end by 0 bases; junction bases not matched to a gene: 2. The V gene's germline CDR1 is SNHLY and CDR2 FYNNEI. Here the CDR3 reads CASSAGQLNTEAFF. The CDR3 DNA reads as TGTGCCAGCAGTGCGGGACAGTTGAACACTGAAGCTTTCTTT.

This clonotype was seen many times. V and J are TRBV6-1 and TRBJ1-5; D call uncertain. V was shortened by 4 bases and J by 1 base, with 11 bases between the two germline ends. Germline CDR1 is MNHNS and CDR2 is SASEGT. The CDR3 runs 15 residues. The CDR3 region is CASSVIRTSNQPQHF. Written as DNA, the CDR3 is TGTGCCAGCAGTGTAATAAGGACCAGCAATCAGCCCCAGCATTTT.

This clonotype was counted ten times or more. This chain links TRBV7-9 with TRBJ1-1, with D perhaps matching TRBD1 (5 bases). This CDR3 is 13 amino acids long. CDR1 SEHNR and CDR2 FQNEAQ come from the germline V gene (reference sequence). V dropped 0 bases and J dropped 6 bases, with 8 bases sitting between them. This CDR3 is CASSLADIAEAFF. The CDR3 coding sequence is TGTGCCAGCAGCTTAGCGGACATCGCTGAAGCTTTCTTT. Drawing the rest from reference TRBV7-9 and TRBJ1-1, the complete variable domain is DTGVSQNPRHKITKRGQNVTFRCDPISEHNRLYWYRQTLGQGPEFLTYFQNEAQLEKSRLLSDRFSAERPKGSFSTLEIQRTEQGDSAMYLCASSLADIAEAFFGQGTRLTVV.

The sample holds many counts of this clonotype. The chain has TRBV28 and TRBJ2-5; D ambiguous. The length of the CDR3 is 12 residues. Per germline, CDR1 MDHEN and CDR2 SYDVKM. V lost 7 bases to trimming and J lost 1 base, with 7 bases between them. CDR3 bases: TGTGCCAGCAAGGCGGTCCAAGAGACCCAGTACTTC. It translates to CASKAVQETQYF.

This clonotype occurred many times. The chain is built from TRBV20-1 and TRBJ1-2; 7 bases line up with TRBD1. The CDR3 has 13 residues. CDR1 is DFQATT, CDR2 SNEGSKA, per germline (reference sequence). With 2 bases clipped from V and 5 bases from J, the junction kept 5 bases outside the gene matches. The CDR3 nucleotides read TGCAGTGCTAGATTCAGGGGGGATTATGGCTACACCTTC. Translation gives CSARFRGDYGYTF.

V usage is TRBV19 and J usage is TRBJ2-3; 10 bases line up with TRBD2. Germline V gene sequence: CDR1 LNHDA, CDR2 SQIVND (reference sequence). This CDR3 has 15 residues. The V gene end was trimmed by 6 bases and the J gene end by 2 bases; junction bases not matched to a gene: 5. CDR3 loop: CASRNSGRSTDTQYF. The DNA for the CDR3 is TGTGCCAGTAGGAATAGCGGGAGGTCCACAGATACGCAGTATTTT.

Many counts were recorded for this clonotype. The chain is built from TRBV7-2 and TRBJ2-2; D call uncertain. The germline CDR1 and CDR2 sequences are SGHTA and FQGNSA. This CDR3 comprises 14 residues. V was cut by 3 bases and J by 6 bases, with 11 bases left in between. CDR3 DNA: TGTGCCAGCAGCTTTTTGGTTGAGGCCGGGGAGCTGTTTTTT. Protein product: CASSFLVEAGELFF.